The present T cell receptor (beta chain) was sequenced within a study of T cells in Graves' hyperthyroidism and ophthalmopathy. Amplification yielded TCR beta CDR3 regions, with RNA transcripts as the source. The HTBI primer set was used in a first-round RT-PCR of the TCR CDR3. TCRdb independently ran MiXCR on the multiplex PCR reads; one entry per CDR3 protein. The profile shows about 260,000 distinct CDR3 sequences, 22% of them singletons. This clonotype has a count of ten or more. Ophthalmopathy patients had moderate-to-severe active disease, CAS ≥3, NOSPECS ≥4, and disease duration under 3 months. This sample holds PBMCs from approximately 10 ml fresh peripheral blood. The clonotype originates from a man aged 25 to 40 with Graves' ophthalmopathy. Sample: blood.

CDR3: CASSEFLYSNQPQHF. Written as DNA, the CDR3 is TGTGCCAGCAGTGAATTCCTTTATAGCAATCAGCCCCAGCATTTT. This chain uses TRBV2 with TRBJ1-5; D not certain. The CDR3 covers 15 residues. Looked up from germline, CDR1 is SNHLY and CDR2 is FYNNEI. With 2 bases removed from V and 0 bases from J, the gap between germline ends came to 8 bases. Full variable domain (missing parts from reference TRBV2 and TRBJ1-5): EPEVTQTPSHQVTQMGQEVILRCVPISNHLYFYWYRQILGQKVEFLVSFYNNEISEKSEIFDDQFSVERPDGSNFTLKIRSTKLEDSAMYFCASSEFLYSNQPQHFGDGTRLSIL.